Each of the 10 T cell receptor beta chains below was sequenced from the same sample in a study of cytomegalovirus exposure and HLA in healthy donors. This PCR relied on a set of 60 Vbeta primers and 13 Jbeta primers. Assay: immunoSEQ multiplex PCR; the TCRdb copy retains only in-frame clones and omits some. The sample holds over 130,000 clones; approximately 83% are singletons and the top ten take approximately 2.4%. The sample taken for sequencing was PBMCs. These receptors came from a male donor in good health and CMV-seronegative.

This CDR3 reads CASSSSGYNEQFF. Written as DNA, the CDR3 is TGTGCCAGCAGCTCCTCGGGGTACAATGAGCAGTTCTTC. The V and J genes are TRBV11-2 and TRBJ2-1; D perhaps matches TRBD2 (5 bases). The CDR3 spans 13 residues. The V gene's germline CDR1 is SGHAT and CDR2 FQNNGV. The V end lost 4 bases, the J end lost 4 bases, and 8 bases lay between the germline ends.

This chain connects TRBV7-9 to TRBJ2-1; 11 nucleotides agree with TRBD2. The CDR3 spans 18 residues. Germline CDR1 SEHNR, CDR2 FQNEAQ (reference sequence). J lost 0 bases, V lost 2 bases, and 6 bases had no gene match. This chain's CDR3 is CASSLPTSGISSYNEQFF. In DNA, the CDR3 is TGTGCCAGCAGCTTACCGACTAGCGGGATAAGCTCCTACAATGAGCAGTTCTTC. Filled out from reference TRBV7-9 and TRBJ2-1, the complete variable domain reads DTGVSQNPRHKITKRGQNVTFRCDPISEHNRLYWYRQTLGQGPEFLTYFQNEAQLEKSRLLSDRFSAERPKGSFSTLEIQRTEQGDSAMYLCASSLPTSGISSYNEQFFGPGTRLTVL.

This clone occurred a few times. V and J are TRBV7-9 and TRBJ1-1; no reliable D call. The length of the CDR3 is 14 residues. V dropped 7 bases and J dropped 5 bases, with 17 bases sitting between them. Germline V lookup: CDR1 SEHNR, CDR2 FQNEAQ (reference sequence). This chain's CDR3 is CASIIHGEGTEAFF. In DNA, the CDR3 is TGTGCCAGCATTATTCATGGGGAGGGAACTGAAGCTTTCTTT.

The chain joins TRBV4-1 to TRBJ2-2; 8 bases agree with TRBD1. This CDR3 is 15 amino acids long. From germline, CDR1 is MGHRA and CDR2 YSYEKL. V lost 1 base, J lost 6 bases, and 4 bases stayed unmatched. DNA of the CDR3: TGCGCCAGCAGCCAAGGGACAGGGTACCCCGGGGAGCTGTTTTTT. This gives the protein CASSQGTGYPGELFF.

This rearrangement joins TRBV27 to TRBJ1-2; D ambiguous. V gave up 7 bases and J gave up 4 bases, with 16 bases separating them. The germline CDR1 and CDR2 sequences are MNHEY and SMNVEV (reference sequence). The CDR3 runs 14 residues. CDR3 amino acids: CASKHSPGSYGYTF. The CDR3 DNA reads TGTGCCAGCAAGCACAGTCCGGGGTCCTATGGCTACACCTTC.

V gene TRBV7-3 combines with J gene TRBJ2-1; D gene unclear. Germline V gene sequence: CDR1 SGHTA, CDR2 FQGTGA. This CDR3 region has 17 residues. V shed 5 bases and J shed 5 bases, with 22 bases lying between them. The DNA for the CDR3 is TGTGCCAGCAGCGCACAAGTAAGGCTTACTAATAACAATGAGCAGTTCTTC. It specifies CASSAQVRLTNNNEQFF.

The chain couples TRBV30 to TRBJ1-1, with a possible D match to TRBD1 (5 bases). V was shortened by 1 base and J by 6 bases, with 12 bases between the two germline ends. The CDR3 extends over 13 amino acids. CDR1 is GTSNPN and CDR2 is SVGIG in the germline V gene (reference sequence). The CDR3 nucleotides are TGTGCCTGGAGTGAGGCAGGGTACGCTGAAGCTTTCTTT. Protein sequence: CAWSEAGYAEAFF. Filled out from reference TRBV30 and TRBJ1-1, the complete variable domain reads SQTIHQWPATLVQPVGSPLSLECTVEGTSNPNLYWYRQAAGRGLQLLFYSVGIGQISSEVPQNLSASRPQDRQFILSSKKLLLSDSGFYLCAWSEAGYAEAFFGQGTRLTVV.

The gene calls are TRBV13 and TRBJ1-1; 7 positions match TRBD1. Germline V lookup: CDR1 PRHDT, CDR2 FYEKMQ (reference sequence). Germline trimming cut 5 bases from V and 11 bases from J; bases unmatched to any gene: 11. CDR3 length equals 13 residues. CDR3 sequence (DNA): TGTGCCAGCAGCATCGACCGACAGGGACGCGCTTTCTTT. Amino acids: CASSIDRQGRAFF.

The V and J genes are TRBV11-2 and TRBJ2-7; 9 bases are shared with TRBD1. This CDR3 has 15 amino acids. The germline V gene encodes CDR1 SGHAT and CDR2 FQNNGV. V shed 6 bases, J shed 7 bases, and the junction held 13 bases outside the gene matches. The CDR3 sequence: CASSPLTGGVGEQYF. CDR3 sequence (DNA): TGTGCCAGCAGTCCATTGACAGGGGGTGTAGGAGAGCAGTACTTC.

The CDR3 loop is CSVEGGAYEQYF. The CDR3 DNA reads TGCAGCGTTGAGGGCGGGGCCTACGAGCAGTACTTC. The gene calls are TRBV29-1 and TRBJ2-7, with TRBD2 as a possible D gene (6 bases). This CDR3 spans 12 amino acids. The germline V and J ends were trimmed by 3 bases and 2 bases, with 8 bases remaining between them. Per the germline V gene, CDR1 is SQVTM and CDR2 is ANQGSEA.